Following are 4 T cell receptor beta chains from one sample sequenced in a study of blood T cell repertoires in COVID-19. The protocol was immunoSEQ multiplex PCR, while the TCRdb copy is restricted to in-frame clones and leaves out a portion. Counted here are more than 100,000 clones, 89% occurring once; the ten biggest clones make up 3.5% to 4%. What was sequenced was peripheral blood. These receptor sequences come from a woman aged 55-70 years with acute or convalescent COVID-19.

The CDR3: CASSLVPGSAYGYTF. The DNA of the CDR3 is TGTGCCAGCAGCTTAGTTCCAGGATCAGCCTATGGCTACACCTTC. V and J are TRBV11-2 and TRBJ1-2; D unclear. The CDR3 contains 15 residues. The germline CDR1 and CDR2 sequences are SGHAT and FQNNGV. V gave up 1 base and J gave up 4 bases, with 13 bases separating them.

The chain links TRBV7-9 to TRBJ2-3; D gene uncertain. The CDR3 spans 12 residues. The germline V and J ends were trimmed by 6 bases and 6 bases, with 10 bases remaining between them. Germline lookup yields CDR1 SEHNR and CDR2 FQNEAQ (reference sequence). CDR3 residues: CASSQAPDTQYF. Here the CDR3 DNA reads TGTGCCAGCAGTCAGGCCCCGGATACGCAGTATTTT.

The chain couples TRBV5-4 to TRBJ2-5; TRBD1 agrees at 10 bases. CDR1 and CDR2 from the germline V gene are SGHNT and YYREEE (reference sequence). The CDR3 loop spans 15 amino acids. Germline trimming cut 4 bases from V and 5 bases from J; bases unmatched to any gene: 8. The CDR3 loop is CASSPGQGRLETQYF. DNA for the CDR3: TGTGCCAGCAGCCCGGGACAGGGGAGGTTGGAGACCCAGTACTTC. The full variable domain, completed using reference TRBV5-4 and TRBJ2-5, is ETGVTQSPTHLIKTRGQQVTLRCSSQSGHNTVSWYQQALGQGPQFIFQYYREEENGRGNFPPRFSGLQFPNYSSELNVNALELDDSALYLCASSPGQGRLETQYFGPGTRLLVL.

V and J are TRBV5-1 and TRBJ2-2; 13 bases are a match to TRBD2. Germline V gene lookup returns CDR1 SGHRS and CDR2 YFSETQ. The junction had 5 bases not matched to a gene; V was cut back by 4 bases and J by 5 bases. The CDR3 runs to 16 residues. This CDR3 is CASSLLAGGGTGELFF. In DNA, the CDR3 is TGCGCCAGCAGCCTACTAGCGGGAGGGGGTACCGGGGAGCTGTTTTTT.